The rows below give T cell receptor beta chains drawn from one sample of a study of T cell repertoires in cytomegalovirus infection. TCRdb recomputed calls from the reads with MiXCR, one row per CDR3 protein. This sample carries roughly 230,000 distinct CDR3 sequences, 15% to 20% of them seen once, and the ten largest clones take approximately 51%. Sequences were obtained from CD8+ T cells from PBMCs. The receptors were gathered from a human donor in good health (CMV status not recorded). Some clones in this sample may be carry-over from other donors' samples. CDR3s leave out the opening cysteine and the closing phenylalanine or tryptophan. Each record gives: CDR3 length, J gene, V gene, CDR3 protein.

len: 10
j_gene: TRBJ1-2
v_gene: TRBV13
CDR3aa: ASSSKVYGYT

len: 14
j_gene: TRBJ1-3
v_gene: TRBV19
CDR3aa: ASSPLGGASGNTIY

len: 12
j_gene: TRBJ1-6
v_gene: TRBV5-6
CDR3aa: ASSSGTGTSPLH

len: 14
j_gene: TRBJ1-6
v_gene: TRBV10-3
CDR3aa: AIKDLPSSYNSPLH

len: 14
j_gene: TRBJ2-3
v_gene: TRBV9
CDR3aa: ASSVVEQGRRDTQY

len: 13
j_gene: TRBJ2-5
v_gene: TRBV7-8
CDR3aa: ASSTRRGGRETQY

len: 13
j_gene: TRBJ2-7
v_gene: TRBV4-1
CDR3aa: ASSHRTGGSYEQY

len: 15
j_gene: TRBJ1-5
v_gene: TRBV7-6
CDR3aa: ASSPNPDRGQGQPQH

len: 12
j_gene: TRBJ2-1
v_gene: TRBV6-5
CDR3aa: ASSPGLGYNEQF

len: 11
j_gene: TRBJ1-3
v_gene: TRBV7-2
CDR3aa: ASSLGSGNTIY